The T cell receptor (beta chain) under discussion was sequenced for a study of blood T cells in healthy people across ages (dated by TCRdb to the mid-2010s). Regarding the research as a whole: Template switching captured roughly one uniquely barcoded TCR beta cDNA molecule per two T cells in model experiments. Age-related changes in TCR beta repertoire diversity were measured in the study by deep sequencing normalized with unique cDNA molecular identifiers. Four age groups were formed from the donors: young (average approximately 16 years), middle-aged (around 41), aged (approximately 60) and long-lived (about 80). To avoid experimental bias, donors of different ages were spread randomly across the sequencing lanes. Two additional independent replicas of 1 million unique cDNA reads from the same blood draw were analyzed for two donors (one aged 18 to 30 and one aged 80 or older). The paper's findings and limits, for the study overall: Donor CMV infection status was unknown, potentially confounding age-related changes in expanded clonotypes. Since profiling was done on bulk unsorted PBMCs, naive and antigen-experienced compartments could not be conclusively compared. Observed TCR beta diversity per million T cells fell roughly linearly with age, and a significant reduction was already apparent by age roughly 40. Estimates of total diversity based on one million sequenced T cells were regarded as lower bounds and as underestimates. A strong correlation was found between observed TCR beta diversity and the percentage of naive T cells measured by flow cytometry. Compared with the aged group, more naive CD4+ T cells, fewer expanded clones and increased TCR diversity were shown by the long-lived group, suggesting age selection.

Library preparation used 5' RACE. The instrument given in TCRdb is Illumina HiSeq 2500. A second PCR of about 6 to 11 cycles was performed with a sample-barcoded 5' primer and a J-beta primer mix. A template-switch 5' adaptor carrying 12 random nucleotides introduced a unique molecular identifier onto each TCR beta cDNA molecule. At least 2.5 million CDR3-containing paired-end reads were obtained from each sample. First-strand cDNA synthesis was performed from all RNA using the Mint cDNA synthesis kit, with priming by a TRBC-specific oligonucleotide. After uracil-DNA glycosylase treatment, a first 18-cycle PCR used universal primers M1SS and BC2_uni_R on all cDNA. On the study's bioinformatics: Normalization of each sample was performed by random selection of 1 million high-quality reads, each carrying a distinct molecular identifier. Reads with shared molecular identifiers were discarded instead of being binned into consensus sequences. CDR3 identification, clonotype clustering and error correction used MiTCR with a Q25 quality threshold and the strictest error-elimination algorithm. A nonparametric unseen species model with Euler transformation was used to estimate a lower bound on total TCR beta diversity. TCRdb reanalyzed the raw reads on its own, using fastp at Q25 for trimming and MiXCR for clone calling, and kept in-frame beta chains. For every CDR3 protein sequence, its rows merge into one entry that carries the most common genes and DNA. The V and J calls shown here were made by TCRdb, not taken from the authors' results. Recorded for this sample are about 1.4 million distinct CDR3 sequences; approximately 63% of them occurred a single time. The ten largest clones take up over 5.5% of the sample.

This clonotype was seen a handful of times. The antigen it recognizes is unknown. Nothing much larger sits one base from this clone, and base qualities are not available. V and J are truncated by 8 bases and 2 bases respectively, leaving an intervening sequence of 10 bases. Looking up the germline V gene yields CDR1 SNHLY and CDR2 FYNNEI. Including the terminal cysteine and phenylalanine, the CDR3 comprises 13 residues. The kept DNA is CDR3 alone, 39 bases in frame from the first base. Donors were 35 to 40 systemically healthy Caucasian individuals from Russia aged roughly 6 to 90 years. Each donor gave 8 to 10 milliliters of peripheral blood, collected into EDTA-treated Vacutainer tubes. Ficoll-Paque density-gradient centrifugation was used to isolate PBMCs, with at least 7 million per sample. Total RNA, at least 5 micrograms per sample, was extracted from PBMCs with Trizol reagent. Naive CD45RAhigh/CD27high T cell percentages were measured by flow cytometry on a PBMC aliquot from every donor.

The sequence came from a man aged 18-30 years in good health. The material sequenced was blood. The rearrangement combines TRBV2 with TRBJ2-1; the D region possibly corresponds to TRBD1 (5 bases align). The nucleotide sequence is TGTGCCAGCGTGCAGGGCACCTACAATGAGCAGTTCTTC. Translated, this is CASVQGTYNEQFF.